The 29 T cell receptor beta chains below all came from one sample that was sequenced in a study of blood T cell repertoires in COVID-19. Repertoires were generated with immunoSEQ multiplex PCR, while TCRdb's copy carries only in-frame clones and drops some. The data contain about 190,000 clones, about 80% of them seen just once; the ten biggest clones take up about 7%. The sample comprised peripheral blood. Receptors originate from a man in his fifties or sixties with acute or convalescent COVID-19.

The chain carries TRBV30 and TRBJ2-5, with D tentatively TRBD2 (5 bases). V was cut by 3 bases and J by 2 bases, with 13 bases left in between. The germline V gene encodes CDR1 GTSNPN and CDR2 SVGIG (reference sequence). The CDR3 runs 14 residues. CDR3 sequence: CAWRGSRLQETQYF. The DNA for the CDR3 is TGTGCCTGGAGGGGGAGTAGGCTACAAGAGACCCAGTACTTC.

The chain uses TRBV6-1 and TRBJ2-7, with 8 bases lining up with TRBD1. The V segment lost 4 bases and the J segment 3 bases; nucleotides outside the gene matches: 11. The germline gives CDR1 MNHNS, CDR2 SASEGT. The CDR3 consists of 16 residues. CDR3 in amino acids: CASSVFAGQDNYEQYF. In DNA form, the CDR3 reads TGTGCCAGCAGTGTTTTCGCGGGACAGGATAACTACGAGCAGTACTTC.

The rearrangement uses TRBV7-3 and TRBJ2-6; no firm D call. Germline V gene lookup returns CDR1 SGHTA and CDR2 FQGTGA. V was clipped by 4 bases and J by 4 bases, with 8 bases between them. The CDR3 extends over 14 amino acids. Written as DNA, the CDR3 is TGTGCCAGCAGCTCCTCTACCGGGGCCAACGTCCTGACTTTC. It specifies CASSSSTGANVLTF. The full variable domain, its missing parts supplied by reference TRBV7-3 and TRBJ2-6, is GAGVSQTPSNKVTEKGKYVELRCDPISGHTALYWYRQSLGQGPEFLIYFQGTGAADDSGLPNDRFFAVRPEGSVSTLKIQRTERGDSAVYLCASSSSTGANVLTFGAGSRLTVL.

The rearrangement uses TRBV5-1 and TRBJ2-7; 12 nucleotides line up with TRBD2. V trimming: 0 bases; J trimming: 4 bases; junction bases outside the gene matches: 8. CDR1 SGHRS and CDR2 YFSETQ come from the germline V gene. CDR3 length: 17 residues. The CDR3 DNA reads as TGCGCCAGCAGCTTGGTGGCTAGCGGGGGGGCTGTTTACGAGCAGTACTTC. Its protein product is CASSLVASGGAVYEQYF.

The chain joins TRBV24-1 to TRBJ2-3; 9 positions match TRBD1. The V and J ends lost 3 bases and 4 bases, in that order; junction bases with no gene match: 1. This CDR3 spans 14 amino acids. CDR1 is KGHDR and CDR2 is SFDVKD in the germline V gene. CDR3 loop: CATSDTGGPDTQYF. The CDR3 DNA sequence: TGTGCCACCAGTGATACAGGGGGCCCAGATACGCAGTATTTT.

The chain uses TRBV5-1 and TRBJ1-1; D might be TRBD1 (5 bases). CDR3 length: 16 amino acids. V lost 1 base and J 0 bases, leaving 13 bases between the germline ends. Germline-derived CDR1 and CDR2 are SGHRS and YFSETQ. CDR3 amino acids: CASSLTRQSLNTEAFF. The CDR3 DNA reads as TGCGCCAGCAGCTTGACAAGACAGAGCTTGAACACTGAAGCTTTCTTT.

The CDR3 sequence is CATSRDWVGRGPLPEAFF. The CDR3 DNA reads TGTGCCACCAGCAGAGATTGGGTTGGGAGGGGCCCACTCCCTGAAGCTTTCTTT. The rearrangement joins TRBV15 to TRBJ1-1, with D maybe TRBD1 (5 bases). The germline V gene has CDR1 LNHNV and CDR2 YYDKDF (reference sequence). V was clipped by 0 bases and J by 6 bases, with 23 bases between them. CDR3 length: 18 residues.

The chain combines TRBV30 with TRBJ1-6; tentative D call: TRBD1 (5 bases). The CDR3 is 15 amino acids. Between the trimmed V and J ends, which lost 0 bases and 0 bases, there was a span of 6 bases. Per germline, CDR1 GTSNPN and CDR2 SVGIG (reference sequence). In DNA, the CDR3 is TGTGCCTGGAGTGTAGGGGACTCCTATAATTCACCCCTCCACTTT. Encoded protein: CAWSVGDSYNSPLHF. The full variable domain, completed using reference TRBV30 and TRBJ1-6, is SQTIHQWPATLVQPVGSPLSLECTVEGTSNPNLYWYRQAAGRGLQLLFYSVGIGQISSEVPQNLSASRPQDRQFILSSKKLLLSDSGFYLCAWSVGDSYNSPLHFGNGTRLTVT.

This chain links TRBV13 with TRBJ2-7; TRBD2 might be the D (7 bases). The CDR3 spans 15 residues. The germline CDR1 and CDR2 sequences are PRHDT and FYEKMQ (reference sequence). V was cut by 5 bases and J by 4 bases, with 18 bases left in between. The CDR3 region is CASSHEGGGAYEQYF. CDR3 nucleotide sequence: TGTGCCAGCAGCCACGAAGGGGGGGGAGCTTACGAGCAGTACTTC.

The V and J genes are TRBV9 and TRBJ2-1, with D unclear. The CDR3 has 13 amino acids. Germline CDR1 is SGDLS and CDR2 is YYNGEE. The V and J ends lost 3 bases and 9 bases respectively, with 13 bases between them. CDR3 loop: CASSGSHGGEQFF. CDR3 sequence (DNA): TGTGCCAGCAGCGGATCCCACGGCGGTGAGCAGTTCTTC.

The gene calls are TRBV19 and TRBJ1-1; D may be TRBD1 (6 bases). The V end was cut by 1 base, the J end by 4 bases, with 13 bases between. The CDR3 is 15 amino acids. From germline, CDR1 is LNHDA and CDR2 SQIVND (reference sequence). CDR3 bases: TGTGCCAGTAGTATAGGGGGGGGCCAAGGCACTGAAGCTTTCTTT. It translates to CASSIGGGQGTEAFF.

The V call is TRBV6-5, the J call TRBJ1-4; tentatively, D is TRBD1 (5 bases). Trimming took 8 bases from V and 2 from J, leaving 15 bases between them. Germline V gene sequence: CDR1 MNHEY, CDR2 SVGAGI. The CDR3 spans 15 residues. The CDR3 loop reads CASARAPGTNEKLFF. The CDR3 nucleotides are TGTGCCAGCGCAAGGGCCCCAGGGACTAATGAAAAACTGTTTTTT.

The chain links TRBV24-1 to TRBJ1-5; the D gene is possibly TRBD1 (5 bases). This CDR3 is built from 18 residues. CDR1 is KGHDR and CDR2 is SFDVKD in the germline V gene. V gave up 1 base and J gave up 0 bases, with 15 bases separating them. CDR3 sequence: CATSDLCAGDYSNQPQHF. CDR3 bases: TGTGCCACCAGTGATTTATGTGCGGGGGACTATAGCAATCAGCCCCAGCATTTT.

This clone was counted a few times. The chain joins TRBV4-1 to TRBJ2-7, with 7 bases identical to TRBD1. The CDR3 is 15 residues long. Germline lookup yields CDR1 MGHRA and CDR2 YSYEKL. J was trimmed by 1 base and V by 4 bases; bases with no gene match: 7. CDR3 DNA sequence: TGCGCCAGCAGCCGGATCCGGGACAGTTCCTACGAGCAGTACTTC. It specifies CASSRIRDSSYEQYF.

The gene calls are TRBV5-1 and TRBJ2-5; TRBD2 agrees at 11 bases. The length of the CDR3 is 14 residues. The V and J ends lost 4 bases and 4 bases, in that order; junction bases with no gene match: 3. Germline V gene data show CDR1 as SGHRS and CDR2 as YFSETQ. In DNA form, the CDR3 reads TGCGCCAGCAGCCCGGGACTAGCGGCAGAGACCCAGTACTTC. Its translation is CASSPGLAAETQYF.

The J gene is TRBJ1-1, the V gene TRBV6-5, with a tentative D call TRBD1 (5 bases). Germline V gene data show CDR1 as MNHEY and CDR2 as SVGAGI. V was shortened by 0 bases and J by 8 bases, with 16 bases between the two germline ends. The CDR3 contains 15 residues. CDR3 sequence (DNA): TGTGCCAGCAGTTACTCAGCGGGGGACCCCTGGGAAGCTTTCTTT. It is translated as CASSYSAGDPWEAFF.

This chain connects TRBV30 to TRBJ1-4, with 8 bases fitting TRBD1. After removal of 0 bases from V and 7 bases from J, the junction contained 13 bases not matched to a gene. The germline CDR1 and CDR2 sequences are GTSNPN and SVGIG (reference sequence). The CDR3 contains 17 residues. In nucleotides, the CDR3 is TGTGCCTGGAGTGTACCCCCCAGGGGAGGGACAGGTGAAAAACTGTTTTTT. Encoded protein: CAWSVPPRGGTGEKLFF.

For the CDR3, the DNA is TGTGCCAGCTCACCACCCCGGGGATATAAGTACGAGCAGTACTTC. It codes for CASSPPRGYKYEQYF. The rearrangement links TRBV18 to TRBJ2-7; D possibly corresponds to TRBD2 (5 bases). CDR3 size: 15 residues. Germline V gene lookup returns CDR1 KGHSH and CDR2 LQKENI. V lost 0 bases, J lost 4 bases, and 13 bases lay in between.

The rearrangement uses TRBV6-5 and TRBJ2-7, with 11 positions matching TRBD2. V lost 6 bases, J lost 0 bases, and 1 base stayed unmatched. The CDR3 totals 14 residues. Germline V gene sequence: CDR1 MNHEY, CDR2 SVGAGI. DNA for the CDR3: TGTGCCAGCAGGGGACTAGCGGTCTCCTACGAGCAGTACTTC. This gives the protein CASRGLAVSYEQYF.

A few counts support this clone. The chain carries TRBV6-5 and TRBJ1-2; D may be TRBD1 (6 bases). V was clipped by 5 bases and J by 4 bases, with 11 bases between them. There are 13 residues in the CDR3. The germline CDR1 and CDR2 sequences are MNHEY and SVGAGI. In nucleotides, the CDR3 is TGTGCCAGCAGTCTTACAGGGATCTATGGCTACACCTTC. Amino acid sequence: CASSLTGIYGYTF.

The V and J genes are TRBV27 and TRBJ2-7, with a weak D call TRBD2 (5 bases). This CDR3 contains 15 residues. Germline V lookup: CDR1 MNHEY, CDR2 SMNVEV (reference sequence). Trimming removed 1 base at V and 2 bases at J, with 12 bases between. The CDR3 spells CASSLFEGSTYEQYF. The DNA of the CDR3 is TGTGCCAGCAGTTTATTCGAGGGTTCTACCTACGAGCAGTACTTC.

The V gene is TRBV6-6, the J gene TRBJ2-3, with D possibly matching TRBD2 (5 bases). Trimming took 6 bases from V and 5 from J, leaving 15 bases between them. The CDR3 has 14 residues. Germline V gene lookup returns CDR1 MNHNY and CDR2 SVGAGI (reference sequence). The CDR3 bases are TGTGCCAGCAGCCCCGGCGGGCTACAAGATACGCAGTATTTT. Protein product: CASSPGGLQDTQYF.

The chain employs TRBV11-3 and TRBJ2-6, with TRBD1 matching 7 bases. Trimming at V came to 5 bases and at J to 3 bases, leaving 4 bases not matched to a gene. The CDR3 consists of 15 residues. Germline CDR1 reads SGHNT; CDR2 reads YENEEA. The CDR3 sequence is CASSPGDSGANVLTF. The CDR3 coding sequence is TGTGCCAGCAGCCCTGGGGACAGTGGGGCCAACGTCCTGACTTTC.

The chain links TRBV4-3 to TRBJ2-5; maybe TRBD2 (6 bases). The CDR3 covers 13 residues. CDR1 is LGHNA, CDR2 YSLEER, per germline. With 6 bases removed from V and 5 bases from J, the gap between germline ends came to 13 bases. The CDR3 DNA reads as TGCGCCAGCAGTTCGGCGGGGAGGGAGACCCAGTACTTC. Protein: CASSSAGRETQYF.

This clone was detected once. The chain carries TRBV2 and TRBJ1-2, with D unclear. There are 11 residues in the CDR3. Trimming left V 6 bases short and J 8 bases short, with 10 bases between. Per germline, CDR1 SNHLY and CDR2 FYNNEI. The CDR3 is CASRVGGGYTF. The CDR3 DNA sequence: TGTGCCAGCAGGGTGGGCGGGGGCTACACCTTC. Variable domain in full (rest from reference TRBV2 and TRBJ1-2): EPEVTQTPSHQVTQMGQEVILRCVPISNHLYFYWYRQILGQKVEFLVSFYNNEISEKSEIFDDQFSVERPDGSNFTLKIRSTKLEDSAMYFCASRVGGGYTFGSGTRLTVV.

The rearrangement joins TRBV12-3 or TRBV12-4 to TRBJ1-1; no definite D call. The CDR3 contains 12 residues. Trimming took off 1 base at V and 8 bases at J, with 8 bases between the two ends. As DNA, the CDR3 is TGTGCCAGCAGTTTAGGGCCCGGGGAAGCTTTCTTT. Its protein product is CASSLGPGEAFF.

V and J are TRBV4-3 and TRBJ1-5; D is uncertain. Germline assignment: CDR1 LGHNA and CDR2 YSLEER. The CDR3 is made up of 13 amino acids. The V end lost 0 bases, the J end lost 6 bases, and 6 bases lay between the germline ends. The CDR3 region has the DNA TGCGCCAGCAGCCAAGACATTTTTCAGCCCCAGCATTTT. Translation gives CASSQDIFQPQHF.

In this sample, this clone turned up a few times. The rearrangement joins TRBV4-2 to TRBJ2-7; D is uncertain. Between the trimmed V and J ends, which lost 1 base and 4 bases, there was a span of 2 bases. The CDR3 has 11 amino acids. In germline, CDR1 is LGHNA, CDR2 YNFKEQ. The CDR3 region is CASSQAYEQYF. The CDR3 DNA sequence: TGTGCCAGCAGCCAAGCGTACGAGCAGTACTTC.

The chain employs TRBV2 and TRBJ1-1; D perhaps matches TRBD1 (5 bases). CDR3 size: 17 residues. V dropped 4 bases and J dropped 1 base, with 19 bases sitting between them. In germline, CDR1 is SNHLY, CDR2 FYNNEI. DNA of the CDR3: TGTGCCAGCAGTGGGGACCGCGCCCGGGAGACGAACACTGAAGCTTTCTTT. Its protein is CASSGDRARETNTEAFF.